These 12 T cell receptor beta chains were all obtained from the same sample, sequenced in a study of neurological immune-mediated disorders. TCRdb called the 5' RACE reads again in MiXCR, with one record for every CDR3 protein. The data show more than 15,000 distinct CDR3 sequences, 3.5% seen once. Sequencing was performed on CD8+ T cells from blood. The receptors here all came from a middle-aged woman in good health.

This clonotype was seen many times. The chain couples TRBV28 to TRBJ1-4; 12 bases map to TRBD1. The CDR3 runs to 18 residues. Losses at the gene ends were 1 base for V and 4 bases for J; bases not matched to a gene: 7. CDR1 is MDHEN, CDR2 SYDVKM, per germline. Here the CDR3 reads CASSLSGTGGAINEKLFF. The CDR3 DNA is TGTGCCAGCAGTTTATCCGGGACAGGGGGCGCAATTAATGAAAAACTGTTTTTT.

In this sample, this clonotype turned up many times. The rearrangement uses TRBV7-9 and TRBJ2-7, with D possibly TRBD1 on 6 matching bases. The germline V gene encodes CDR1 SEHNR and CDR2 FQNEAQ (reference sequence). Trimming pared 5 bases from V and 2 bases from J, leaving 13 bases between. This CDR3 region has 14 residues. The CDR3 DNA follows: TGTGCCAGCAGCGGAGACAGGATGGCCTACGAGCAGTACTTC. Its translation: CASSGDRMAYEQYF.

This clonotype showed up many times. The rearrangement uses TRBV6-2 or TRBV6-3 and TRBJ2-1, with D perhaps matching TRBD1 (6 bases). Trimming shortened V by 0 bases and J by 7 bases, and 13 bases separated the two germline ends. The CDR3 covers 15 residues. Per the germline V gene, CDR1 is MNHEY and CDR2 is SVGEGT. The CDR3 sequence is CASSYSRTERNEQFF. In DNA, the CDR3 is TGTGCCAGCAGTTACTCTCGGACAGAAAGAAATGAGCAGTTCTTC.

This clonotype was counted at least ten times. The chain uses TRBV2 and TRBJ2-3; D is possibly TRBD2 (6 bases). This CDR3 is built from 15 residues. Germline CDR1 is SNHLY and CDR2 is FYNNEI. Trimming took 0 bases from V and 6 from J, leaving 13 bases between them. The CDR3 sequence is CASSEAALAWDTQYF. The CDR3 bases are TGTGCCAGCAGTGAAGCGGCACTAGCTTGGGATACGCAGTATTTT.

This clonotype was detected ten times or more. The genes are TRBV27 and TRBJ2-1, with 13 bases lining up with TRBD2. Germline V gene sequence: CDR1 MNHEY, CDR2 SMNVEV (reference sequence). The CDR3 sequence is 15 residues long. The junction had 6 bases not matched to a gene; V was cut back by 7 bases and J by 6 bases. The CDR3 loop reads CASTGTSGRANEQFF. CDR3 nucleotides: TGTGCCAGCACCGGCACTAGCGGGAGGGCCAATGAGCAGTTCTTC.

This clonotype has at least ten counts. The chain carries TRBV6-2 or TRBV6-3 and TRBJ2-5; D call uncertain. This CDR3 has 16 residues. Trimming left V 2 bases short and J 1 base short, with 14 bases between. Germline CDR1 and CDR2: MNHEY and SVGEGT. Here the CDR3 reads CASSYVVRQAQETQYF. The CDR3 DNA follows: TGTGCCAGCAGTTACGTCGTCCGACAAGCCCAAGAGACCCAGTACTTC.

This clonotype has a count of ten or more. This rearrangement joins TRBV5-1 to TRBJ2-7; D might be TRBD1 (6 bases). CDR3 size: 14 residues. V lost 6 bases to trimming and J lost 3 bases, with 16 bases between them. Looked up from germline, CDR1 is SGHRS and CDR2 is YFSETQ. The CDR3 here is CASNHGQSNYEQYF. As DNA, the CDR3 is TGCGCCAGCAATCACGGACAGTCTAACTACGAGCAGTACTTC. Full variable domain (missing parts from reference TRBV5-1 and TRBJ2-7): KAGVTQTPRYLIKTRGQQVTLSCSPISGHRSVSWYQQTPGQGLQFLFEYFSETQRNKGNFPGRFSGRQFSNSRSEMNVSTLELGDSALYLCASNHGQSNYEQYFGPGTRLTVT.

In this sample, this clonotype turned up many times. V and J are TRBV11-2 and TRBJ2-7, with 10 bases identical to TRBD2. The CDR3 contains 15 residues. Germline V CDR1 and CDR2: SGHAT, FQNNGV. Unmatched junction bases numbered 5, after V lost 6 bases and J lost 0 bases. The CDR3 DNA reads TGTGCCAGCAGTCGGGGGACTAGCGTCTCCTACGAGCAGTACTTC. Protein: CASSRGTSVSYEQYF.

In this sample, this clonotype turned up many times. The genes are TRBV11-2 and TRBJ2-5; D is possibly TRBD1 (5 bases). There are 14 residues in the CDR3. V lost 5 bases to trimming and J lost 2 bases, with 12 bases between them. The germline V gene has CDR1 SGHAT and CDR2 FQNNGV. This CDR3 is CASSDLQGQETQYF. CDR3 sequence (DNA): TGTGCCAGCAGCGACCTCCAGGGACAAGAGACCCAGTACTTC.

This clonotype has ten or more counts. This rearrangement joins TRBV5-6 to TRBJ2-3; possibly TRBD1 for D (6 bases). The CDR3 is 17 residues long. V lost 4 bases and J 0 bases, leaving 18 bases between the germline ends. Germline V gene sequence: CDR1 SGHDT, CDR2 YYEEEE. CDR3: CASSESGTTYSTDTQYF. CDR3 nucleotide sequence: TGTGCCAGCAGCGAATCCGGGACAACCTATAGCACAGATACGCAGTATTTT.

This clonotype has ten or more counts. CDR3 region: CASSLQGGSYNEQFF. In DNA form, the CDR3 reads TGCGCCAGCAGCCTACAGGGTGGCTCCTACAATGAGCAGTTCTTC. V usage is TRBV5-1 and J usage is TRBJ2-1, with a tentative D call TRBD1 (6 bases). CDR3 length equals 15 residues. Deletions cut 4 bases from V and 0 bases from J, with 11 bases between. Looked up from germline, CDR1 is SGHRS and CDR2 is YFSETQ.

This clonotype has a handful of counts. The CDR3 DNA sequence: TGTGCCTGGAGTGAAGACAGGTACTACGAGCAGTACTTC. Protein product: CAWSEDRYYEQYF. This chain joins TRBV30 and TRBJ2-7, with D possibly TRBD1 on 6 matching bases. This CDR3 spans 13 amino acids. CDR1 and CDR2 (germline): GTSNPN, SVGIG (reference sequence). V was pared by 1 base and J by 3 bases, with 10 bases between. Filled out from reference TRBV30 and TRBJ2-7, the complete variable domain reads SQTIHQWPATLVQPVGSPLSLECTVEGTSNPNLYWYRQAAGRGLQLLFYSVGIGQISSEVPQNLSASRPQDRQFILSSKKLLLSDSGFYLCAWSEDRYYEQYFGPGTRLTVT.